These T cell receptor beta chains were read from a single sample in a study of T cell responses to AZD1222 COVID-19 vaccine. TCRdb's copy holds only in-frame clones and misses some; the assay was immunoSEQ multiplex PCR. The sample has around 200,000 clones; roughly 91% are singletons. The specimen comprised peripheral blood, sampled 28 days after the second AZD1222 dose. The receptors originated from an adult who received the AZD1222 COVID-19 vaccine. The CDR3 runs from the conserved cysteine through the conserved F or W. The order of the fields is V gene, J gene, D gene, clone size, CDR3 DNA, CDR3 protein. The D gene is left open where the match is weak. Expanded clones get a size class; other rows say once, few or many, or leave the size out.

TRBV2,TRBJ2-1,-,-,TGTGCCAGCAGTGTAGAAGGGCTTAATGAGCAGTTCTTC,CASSVEGLNEQFF
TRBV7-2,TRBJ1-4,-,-,TGTGCCAGCAGCCCAACGGGGGTGCAAAGAAAACTGTTTTTT,CASSPTGVQRKLFF
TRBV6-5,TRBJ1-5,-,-,TGTGCCAGCACCCCAACCGTTAGCAATCAGCCCCAGCATTTT,CASTPTVSNQPQHF
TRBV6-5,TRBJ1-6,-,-,TGTGCCAGCAAGGGGGACATAGGTAGTCTAGCTACCCTCCACTTT,CASKGDIGSLATLHF
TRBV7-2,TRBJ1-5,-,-,TGTGCCAGCAGCTTTGCAGACAATCAGCCCCAGCATTTT,CASSFADNQPQHF
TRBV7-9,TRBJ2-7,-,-,TGTGCCAGCAGCTTAATGGTCTACGAGCAGTACTTC,CASSLMVYEQYF
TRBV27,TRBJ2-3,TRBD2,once,TGTGCCAGCAGTCCACGCGCTAGCGGGAGAGGGTCAGATACGCAGTATTTT,CASSPRASGRGSDTQYF
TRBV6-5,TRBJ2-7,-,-,TGTGCCAGCAGTTTGGGTGATTTAAGGGACGAGCAGTACTTC,CASSLGDLRDEQYF
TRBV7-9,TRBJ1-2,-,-,TGTGCCAGCAGCTTAGCCGAGGGGACCTATGGCTACACCTTC,CASSLAEGTYGYTF
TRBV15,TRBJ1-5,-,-,TGTGCCACCAGCAGAGATTCGACGACACGGTCTCAGCCCCAGCATTTT,CATSRDSTTRSQPQHF
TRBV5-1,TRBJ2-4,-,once,TGCGCCAGCAGCGCCGAAACGGGAGCCAAAAACATTCAGTACTTC,CASSAETGAKNIQYF
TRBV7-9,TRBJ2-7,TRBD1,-,TGTGCCAGCAGCTCCTTCCGGGACAGGCAAGTCTACGAGCAGTACTTC,CASSSFRDRQVYEQYF
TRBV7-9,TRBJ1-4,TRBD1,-,TGTGCCAGCAGCTCCGAGAGGACAGGAGAAAAACTGTTTTTT,CASSSERTGEKLFF
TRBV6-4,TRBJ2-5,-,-,TGTGCCAGCAGTGACTCCCCTCAAGAGACCCAGTACTTC,CASSDSPQETQYF
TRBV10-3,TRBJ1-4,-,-,TGTGCCATCAGTGAACAGGCGGGGGGTGAAAAACTGTTTTTT,CAISEQAGGEKLFF
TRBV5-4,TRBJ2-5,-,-,TGTGCCAGCAGCTTTAGTCACCTTGGGGAGACCCAGTACTTC,CASSFSHLGETQYF
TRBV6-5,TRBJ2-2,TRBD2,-,TGTGCCAGCTCTTCCTCGGCGGGAGCGGGCGGGGAGCTGTTTTTT,CASSSSAGAGGELFF
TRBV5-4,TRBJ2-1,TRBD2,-,TGTGCCAGCAGCCCCGAACTAGCGTCCTGGGGCGGCGAGCAGTTCTTC,CASSPELASWGGEQFF
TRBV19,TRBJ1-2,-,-,TGTGCCAGTAGTAAAACAGGGCGCGGCTACACCTTC,CASSKTGRGYTF
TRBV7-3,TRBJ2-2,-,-,TGTGCCAGCAGCCGCGGGACGAACACCGGGGAGCTGTTTTTT,CASSRGTNTGELFF
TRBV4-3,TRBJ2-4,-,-,TGCGCCAGCAGCCAAGATGGGGGCTTAGCCAAAAACATTCAGTACTTC,CASSQDGGLAKNIQYF
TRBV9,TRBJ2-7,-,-,TGTGCCAGCAGCGTAGTACGTCTCGGGCAGTACGAGCAGTACTTC,CASSVVRLGQYEQYF
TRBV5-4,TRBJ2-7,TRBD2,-,TGTGCCAGCAGCTTGGGACTAGCGGGAGGCACCTACGAGCAGTACTTC,CASSLGLAGGTYEQYF
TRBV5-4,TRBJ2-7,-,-,TGTGCCAGCAGTCCCGTCCGGGCGAGCGGGACAGACGAGCAGTACTTC,CASSPVRASGTDEQYF
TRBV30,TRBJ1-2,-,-,TGTGCCTGGAGATTCAGGACCAGGGCGCGATCTGGCTACACCTTC,CAWRFRTRARSGYTF
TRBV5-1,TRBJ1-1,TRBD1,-,TGCGCCAGCAGCCGATACGACAGGGGGCAGGGCACTGAAGCTTTCTTT,CASSRYDRGQGTEAFF
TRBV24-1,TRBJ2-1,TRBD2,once,TGTGCCACCCGGGGACTAGCTACCTTTGAGCAGTTCTTC,CATRGLATFEQFF